This T cell receptor (beta chain) was obtained from a study of post-analysis software for immune sequencing data. Turning to the study itself: Relapsing-remitting, secondary progressive and progressive-relapsing forms of multiple sclerosis all featured among disease courses.

The TCR beta cDNA libraries contained unique molecular identifiers. TCRdb re-derived calls from the PCR reads in MiXCR, one entry per CDR3 protein. The sample lists some 370,000 distinct CDR3 sequences, less than 40% occurring once. This clonotype was picked up a small number of times. Antigen unknown. The V and J ends lost 1 base and 2 bases, in that order; junction bases with no gene match: 8. Looked up from germline, CDR1 is DFQATT and CDR2 is SNEGSKA (reference sequence). The CDR3 has 16 residues. Study results and caveats: Strong co-clustering by F measure was seen for same-batch samples. Patients used several TRBV segments, including TRBV5-6, TRBV5-1 and TRBV20-1, more often than controls.

The J gene is TRBJ2-5, the V gene TRBV20-1, with 9 bases that match TRBD2. The source of this sequence is a girl aged 10-17 years with multiple sclerosis. The specimen was blood. The CDR3 is CSARGSGGLPQETQYF. The DNA for the CDR3 is TGCAGTGCTAGAGGTAGCGGGGGCCTTCCACAAGAGACCCAGTACTTC.